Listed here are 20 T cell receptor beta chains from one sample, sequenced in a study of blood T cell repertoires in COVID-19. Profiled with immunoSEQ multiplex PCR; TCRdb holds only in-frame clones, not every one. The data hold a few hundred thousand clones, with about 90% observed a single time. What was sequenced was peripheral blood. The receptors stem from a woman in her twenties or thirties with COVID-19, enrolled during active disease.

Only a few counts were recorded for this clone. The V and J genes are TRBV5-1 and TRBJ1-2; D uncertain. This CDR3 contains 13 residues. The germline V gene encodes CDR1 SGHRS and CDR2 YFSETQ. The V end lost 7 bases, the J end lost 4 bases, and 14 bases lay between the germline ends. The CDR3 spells CASAQAGLYGYTF. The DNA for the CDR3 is TGCGCCAGCGCCCAAGCAGGCCTCTATGGCTACACCTTC. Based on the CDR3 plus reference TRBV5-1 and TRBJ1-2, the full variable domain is KAGVTQTPRYLIKTRGQQVTLSCSPISGHRSVSWYQQTPGQGLQFLFEYFSETQRNKGNFPGRFSGRQFSNSRSEMNVSTLELGDSALYLCASAQAGLYGYTFGSGTRLTVV.

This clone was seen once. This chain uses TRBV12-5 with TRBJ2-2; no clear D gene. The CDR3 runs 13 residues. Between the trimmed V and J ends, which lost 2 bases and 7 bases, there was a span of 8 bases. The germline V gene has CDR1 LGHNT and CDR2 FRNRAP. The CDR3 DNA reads TGTGCTAGTGGTTTGCGTTTTAACGGGGAGCTGTTTTTT. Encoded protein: CASGLRFNGELFF. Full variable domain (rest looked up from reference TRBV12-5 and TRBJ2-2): DARVTQTPRHKVTEMGQEVTMRCQPILGHNTVFWYRQTMMQGLELLAYFRNRAPLDDSGMPKDRFSAEMPDATLATLKIQPSEPRDSAVYFCASGLRFNGELFFGEGSRLTVL.

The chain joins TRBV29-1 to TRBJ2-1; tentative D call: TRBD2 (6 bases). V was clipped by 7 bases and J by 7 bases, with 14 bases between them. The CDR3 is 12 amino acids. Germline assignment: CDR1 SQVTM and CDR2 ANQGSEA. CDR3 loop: CSGTEGLNEQFF. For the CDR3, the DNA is TGCAGCGGGACGGAGGGCCTAAATGAGCAGTTCTTC.

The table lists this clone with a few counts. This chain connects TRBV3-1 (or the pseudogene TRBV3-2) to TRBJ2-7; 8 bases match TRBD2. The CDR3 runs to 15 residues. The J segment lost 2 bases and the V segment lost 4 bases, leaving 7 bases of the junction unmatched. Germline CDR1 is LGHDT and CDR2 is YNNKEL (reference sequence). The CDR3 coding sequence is TGTGCCAGCAGCCCTGTGATAGCGGGACCCTACGAGCAGTACTTC. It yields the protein CASSPVIAGPYEQYF.

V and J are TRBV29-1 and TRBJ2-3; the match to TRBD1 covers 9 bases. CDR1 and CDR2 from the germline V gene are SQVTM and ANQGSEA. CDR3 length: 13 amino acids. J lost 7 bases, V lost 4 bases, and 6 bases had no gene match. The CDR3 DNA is TGCAGCGTTGCCGGGACAGGGAAGAATACGCAGTATTTT. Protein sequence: CSVAGTGKNTQYF.

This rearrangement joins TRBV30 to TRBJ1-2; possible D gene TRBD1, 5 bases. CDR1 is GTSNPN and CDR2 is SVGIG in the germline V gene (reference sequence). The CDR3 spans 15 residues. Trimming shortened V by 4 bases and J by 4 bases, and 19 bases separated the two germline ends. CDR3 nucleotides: TGTGCCTGGACCCTGGGAACAGGACACCTCTATGGCTACACCTTC. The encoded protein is CAWTLGTGHLYGYTF.

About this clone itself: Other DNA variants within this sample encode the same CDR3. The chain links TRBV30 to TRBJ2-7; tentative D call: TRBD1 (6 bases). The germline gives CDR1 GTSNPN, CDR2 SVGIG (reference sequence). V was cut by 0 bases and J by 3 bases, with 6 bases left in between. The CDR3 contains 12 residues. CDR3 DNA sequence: TGTGCCTGGAGTGTACAGGGCTACGAGCAGTACTTC. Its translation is CAWSVQGYEQYF.

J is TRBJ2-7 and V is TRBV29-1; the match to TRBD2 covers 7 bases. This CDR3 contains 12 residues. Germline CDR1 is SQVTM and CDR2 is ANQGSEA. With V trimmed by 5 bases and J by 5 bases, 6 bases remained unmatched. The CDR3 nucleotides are TGCAGCGTTCAACTAGCGAGCAACGAGCAGTACTTC. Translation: CSVQLASNEQYF.

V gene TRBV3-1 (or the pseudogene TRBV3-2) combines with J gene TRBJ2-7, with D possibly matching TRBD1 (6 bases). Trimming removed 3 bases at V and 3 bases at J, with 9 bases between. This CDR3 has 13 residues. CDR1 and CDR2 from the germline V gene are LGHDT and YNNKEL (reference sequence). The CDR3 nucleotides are TGTGCCAGCAGCCACAGGGGCGTCTACGAGCAGTACTTC. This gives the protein CASSHRGVYEQYF.

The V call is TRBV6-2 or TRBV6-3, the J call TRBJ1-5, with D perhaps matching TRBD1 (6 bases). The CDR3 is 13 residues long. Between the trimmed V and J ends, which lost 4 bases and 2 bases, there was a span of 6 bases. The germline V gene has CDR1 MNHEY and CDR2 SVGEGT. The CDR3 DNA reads TGTGCCAGCAGTTCAGGGGGCAATCAGCCCCAGCATTTT. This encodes CASSSGGNQPQHF.

The CDR3 sequence is CASSRHGQYGYTF. CDR3 nucleotides: TGTGCCAGCAGTCGCCATGGCCAGTATGGCTACACCTTC. The J gene is TRBJ1-2, the V gene TRBV6-2 or TRBV6-3; D unclear. Trimming cost V 5 bases and J 5 bases, with 12 bases left between them. The CDR3 consists of 13 residues. From germline, CDR1 is MNHEY and CDR2 SVGEGT.

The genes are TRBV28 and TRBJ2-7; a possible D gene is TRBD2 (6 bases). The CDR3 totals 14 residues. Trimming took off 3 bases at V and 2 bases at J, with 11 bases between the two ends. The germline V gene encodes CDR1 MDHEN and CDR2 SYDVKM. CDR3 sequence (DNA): TGTGCCAGCAGTTTCCAGGGAGGCGCCTACGAGCAGTACTTC. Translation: CASSFQGGAYEQYF.

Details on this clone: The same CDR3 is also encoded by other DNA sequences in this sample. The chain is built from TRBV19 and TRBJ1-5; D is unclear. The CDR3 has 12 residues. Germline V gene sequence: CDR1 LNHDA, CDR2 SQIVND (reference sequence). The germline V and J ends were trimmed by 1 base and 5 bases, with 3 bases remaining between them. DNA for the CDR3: TGTGCCAGTAGTATAGTCGATCAGCCCCAGCATTTT. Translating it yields CASSIVDQPQHF.

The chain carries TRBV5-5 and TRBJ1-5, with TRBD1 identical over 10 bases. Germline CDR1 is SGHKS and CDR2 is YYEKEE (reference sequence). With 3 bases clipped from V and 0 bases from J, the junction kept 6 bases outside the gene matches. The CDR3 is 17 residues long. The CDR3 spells CASSSGTGVYSNQPQHF. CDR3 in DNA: TGTGCCAGCAGCTCCGGGACAGGGGTCTATAGCAATCAGCCCCAGCATTTT.

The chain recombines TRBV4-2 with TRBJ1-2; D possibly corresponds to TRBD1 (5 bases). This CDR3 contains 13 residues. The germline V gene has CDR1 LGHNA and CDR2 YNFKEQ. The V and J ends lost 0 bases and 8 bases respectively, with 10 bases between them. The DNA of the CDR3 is TGTGCCAGCAGCCAAGAGCCGCAGGGCGGCTACACCTTC. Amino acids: CASSQEPQGGYTF.

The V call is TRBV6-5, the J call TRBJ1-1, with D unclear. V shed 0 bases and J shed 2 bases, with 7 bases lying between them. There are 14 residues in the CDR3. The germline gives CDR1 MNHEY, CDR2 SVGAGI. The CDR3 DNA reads TGTGCCAGCAGTTACTCGGAGAGTAACACTGAAGCTTTCTTT. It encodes CASSYSESNTEAFF.

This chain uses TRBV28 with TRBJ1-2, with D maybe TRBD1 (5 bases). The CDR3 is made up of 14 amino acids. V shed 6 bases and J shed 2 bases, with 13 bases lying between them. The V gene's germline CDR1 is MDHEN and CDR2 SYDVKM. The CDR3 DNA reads TGTGCCAGCAGGGGCAGGGCGTTGAACTATGGCTACACCTTC. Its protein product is CASRGRALNYGYTF.

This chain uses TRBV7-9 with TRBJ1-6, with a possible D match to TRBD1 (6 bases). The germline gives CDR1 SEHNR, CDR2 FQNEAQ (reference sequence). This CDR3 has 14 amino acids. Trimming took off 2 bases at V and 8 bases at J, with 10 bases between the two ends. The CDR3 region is CASSLTRGDSPLHF. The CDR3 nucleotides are TGTGCCAGCAGCTTAACCAGGGGCGATTCACCCCTCCACTTT.

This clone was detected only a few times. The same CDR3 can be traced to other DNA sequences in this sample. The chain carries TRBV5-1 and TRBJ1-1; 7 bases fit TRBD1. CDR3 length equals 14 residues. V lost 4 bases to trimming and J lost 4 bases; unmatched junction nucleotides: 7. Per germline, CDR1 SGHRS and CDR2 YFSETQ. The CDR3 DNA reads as TGCGCCAGCAGCCTAAGACAGGGAGGCACTGAAGCTTTCTTT. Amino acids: CASSLRQGGTEAFF.

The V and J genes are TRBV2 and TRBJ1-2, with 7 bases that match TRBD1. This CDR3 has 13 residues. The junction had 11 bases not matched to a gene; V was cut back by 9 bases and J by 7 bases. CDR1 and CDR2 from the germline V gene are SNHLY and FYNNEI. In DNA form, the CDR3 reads TGTGCCAGGATGGTTACGACAGGGAGTGGCTACACCTTC. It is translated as CARMVTTGSGYTF.